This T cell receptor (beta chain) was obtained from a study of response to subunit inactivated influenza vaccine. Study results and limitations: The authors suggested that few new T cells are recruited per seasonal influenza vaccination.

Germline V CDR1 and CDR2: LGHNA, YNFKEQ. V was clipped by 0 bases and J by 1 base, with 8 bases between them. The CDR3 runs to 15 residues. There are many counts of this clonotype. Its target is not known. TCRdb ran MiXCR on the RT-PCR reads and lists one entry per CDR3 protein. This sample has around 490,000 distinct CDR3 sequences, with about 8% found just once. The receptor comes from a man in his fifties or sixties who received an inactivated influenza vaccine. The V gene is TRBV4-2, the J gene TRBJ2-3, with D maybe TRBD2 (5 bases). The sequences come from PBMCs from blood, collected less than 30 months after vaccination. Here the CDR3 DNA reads TGTGCCAGCAGCCAAGATATGAGGGGCACAGATACGCAGTATTTT. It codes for CASSQDMRGTDTQYF.